Listed below are T cell receptor beta chains from one sample, sequenced in a study of technical replicates of blood from several donors. Sequencing used immunoSEQ multiplex PCR; TCRdb keeps in-frame clones, though not all of them. The sample carries some 60,000 clones, 85% to 90% recorded once. The source material was PBMCs. The receptors here all came from a human donor in good health. Some clones in this sample may be carry-over from other donors' samples. CDR3s include the opening cysteine and the closing phenylalanine or tryptophan. The D gene is left open where the match is weak. A clone size is listed for some rows: how often the clone was seen (once, few, many), or a class if it is expanded.

clone_size: .
v_call: TRBV4-3
j_call: TRBJ2-2
d_call: TRBD2
cdr3_nt: TGCGCCAGCAGCCAAGATATGGATCTGGGACTAGGGCGCGGGGAGCTGTTTTTT
cdr3_aa: CASSQDMDLGLGRGELFF

clone_size: .
v_call: TRBV6-6
j_call: TRBJ1-2
d_call: .
cdr3_nt: TGTGCCAGCAGCCCTTCGACCGGGACCGGGGGCTATGGCTACACCTTC
cdr3_aa: CASSPSTGTGGYGYTF

clone_size: .
v_call: TRBV27
j_call: TRBJ2-1
d_call: .
cdr3_nt: TGTGCCAGCAGTTTAAGAGGCGGGATTAATGGATTCTTC
cdr3_aa: CASSLRGGINGFF

clone_size: .
v_call: TRBV7-2
j_call: TRBJ2-3
d_call: TRBD2
cdr3_nt: TGTGCCAGCAGCTGGCAAGCGGGGGGCACAGATACGCAGTATTTT
cdr3_aa: CASSWQAGGTDTQYF

clone_size: .
v_call: TRBV10-3
j_call: TRBJ2-7
d_call: .
cdr3_nt: TGTGCCATCCGCCCCTATAGCGGCTGGGGCGAGCAGTACTTC
cdr3_aa: CAIRPYSGWGEQYF

clone_size: .
v_call: TRBV7-2
j_call: TRBJ2-7
d_call: .
cdr3_nt: TGTGCCAGCAGCTTAGCCGGGTTCCCCAATCAATACGAGCAGTACTTC
cdr3_aa: CASSLAGFPNQYEQYF

clone_size: .
v_call: TRBV5-1
j_call: TRBJ2-2
d_call: .
cdr3_nt: TGCGCCAGCAGCCCAGGATGGACCGGGGAGCTGTTTTTT
cdr3_aa: CASSPGWTGELFF

clone_size: once
v_call: TRBV23-1
j_call: TRBJ2-2
d_call: .
cdr3_nt: TGCGCCAGCAGTCATAGGAGGCTCTACCTCCCCGGGGAGCTGTTTTTT
cdr3_aa: CASSHRRLYLPGELFF

clone_size: .
v_call: TRBV10-3
j_call: TRBJ2-7
d_call: TRBD1
cdr3_nt: TGTGCCATCAGTGAGACCCGGACAGGGGAGTACGAGCAGTACTTC
cdr3_aa: CAISETRTGEYEQYF

clone_size: .
v_call: TRBV7-9
j_call: TRBJ1-4
d_call: .
cdr3_nt: TGTGCCAGCAGCTTAGCGCTAAGGGGATCTAATGAAAAACTGTTTTTT
cdr3_aa: CASSLALRGSNEKLFF

clone_size: .
v_call: TRBV7-2
j_call: TRBJ2-2
d_call: TRBD2
cdr3_nt: TGTGCCAGCAGCACGCGATCCGGGACTAGCGTGAACACCGGGGAGCTGTTTTTT
cdr3_aa: CASSTRSGTSVNTGELFF

clone_size: .
v_call: TRBV7-2
j_call: TRBJ2-2
d_call: TRBD1
cdr3_nt: TGTGCCAGCAGCTCAGGACAGGGAAACACCGGGGAGCTGTTTTTT
cdr3_aa: CASSSGQGNTGELFF

clone_size: once
v_call: TRBV29-1
j_call: TRBJ1-1
d_call: .
cdr3_nt: TGCAGCGTTGAGGCCCAGGCCACTGAAGCTTTCTTT
cdr3_aa: CSVEAQATEAFF

clone_size: .
v_call: TRBV5-6
j_call: TRBJ2-5
d_call: TRBD1
cdr3_nt: TGTGCCAGCAGACCGACAGGGGTCCAAGAGACCCAGTACTTC
cdr3_aa: CASRPTGVQETQYF

clone_size: once
v_call: TRBV7-2
j_call: TRBJ2-7
d_call: .
cdr3_nt: TGTGCCAGCAGCTTAGAACAGGGTGTCGAGCAGTACTTC
cdr3_aa: CASSLEQGVEQYF

clone_size: .
v_call: TRBV7-2
j_call: TRBJ1-2
d_call: .
cdr3_nt: TGTGCCAGCAGCTTAGCAGGCACCGCGGGATATGGCTACACCTTC
cdr3_aa: CASSLAGTAGYGYTF

clone_size: .
v_call: TRBV7-2
j_call: TRBJ1-2
d_call: .
cdr3_nt: TGTGCCAGCAGCCCAGGTGTTAACTATGGCTACACCTTC
cdr3_aa: CASSPGVNYGYTF

clone_size: once
v_call: TRBV7-8
j_call: TRBJ2-1
d_call: TRBD1
cdr3_nt: TGTGCCAGCAGCTCACAGGGGGCTTTGGGCAATGAGCAGTTCTTC
cdr3_aa: CASSSQGALGNEQFF

clone_size: .
v_call: TRBV19
j_call: TRBJ2-1
d_call: .
cdr3_nt: TGTTTAGGAAAGGGAGTGCGGAATGAGCAGTTCTTC
cdr3_aa: CLGKGVRNEQFF

clone_size: .
v_call: TRBV6-1
j_call: TRBJ2-7
d_call: TRBD1
cdr3_nt: TGTGCCAGCAGAAGGACAGGGACCTACGAGCAGTACTTC
cdr3_aa: CASRRTGTYEQYF

clone_size: once
v_call: TRBV19
j_call: TRBJ1-5
d_call: TRBD1
cdr3_nt: TGTGCCAGTATTGGCGGACAGGGATTATGGCCCCAGCATTTT
cdr3_aa: CASIGGQGLWPQHF

clone_size: .
v_call: TRBV4-1
j_call: TRBJ2-7
d_call: .
cdr3_nt: TGCGCCAGTAGCCAAGTAGAGAGGATGGAGCAGTACTTC
cdr3_aa: CASSQVERMEQYF

clone_size: .
v_call: TRBV28
j_call: TRBJ2-5
d_call: TRBD2
cdr3_nt: TGTGCCAGCAGTTTAGGGACTAGCGGGAGGGCAGGTGAGACCCAGTACTTC
cdr3_aa: CASSLGTSGRAGETQYF

clone_size: .
v_call: TRBV5-1
j_call: TRBJ2-1
d_call: TRBD2
cdr3_nt: TGCGCCAGCAGCTCGGGACTAGCGGCCTACAATGAGCAGTTCTTC
cdr3_aa: CASSSGLAAYNEQFF

clone_size: .
v_call: TRBV4-3
j_call: TRBJ2-3
d_call: TRBD2
cdr3_nt: TGCGCCAGCAGCCAGGGGGGACCAGCGGGAACGCAGTATTTT
cdr3_aa: CASSQGGPAGTQYF

clone_size: .
v_call: TRBV7-8
j_call: TRBJ2-1
d_call: .
cdr3_nt: TGTGCCAGCAGCTTGTGGGGGCCTAACAATGAGCAGTTCTTC
cdr3_aa: CASSLWGPNNEQFF

clone_size: .
v_call: TRBV6-5
j_call: TRBJ1-1
d_call: TRBD1
cdr3_nt: TGTGCCAGCAAGCGGCAGGGGGCAGAAGCTTTCTTT
cdr3_aa: CASKRQGAEAFF

clone_size: .
v_call: TRBV19
j_call: TRBJ1-5
d_call: TRBD1
cdr3_nt: TGTGCCAGTAGTATAAGGGACAGGGGGCGGAATCAGCCCCAGCATTTT
cdr3_aa: CASSIRDRGRNQPQHF

clone_size: .
v_call: TRBV12-5
j_call: TRBJ2-3
d_call: .
cdr3_nt: TGTGCTAGTGGTCTTGACTCCCACACAGATACGCAGTATTTT
cdr3_aa: CASGLDSHTDTQYF

clone_size: .
v_call: TRBV30
j_call: TRBJ2-7
d_call: TRBD2
cdr3_nt: TGTGCCTGGGTCCCGGGGTCCCTAGCGGGAGGCGAGCAGTACTTC
cdr3_aa: CAWVPGSLAGGEQYF

clone_size: once
v_call: TRBV28
j_call: TRBJ1-4
d_call: .
cdr3_nt: TGTGCCAGCAGTTTAGGGGGGTCGACGGGTGAAAAACTGTTTTTT
cdr3_aa: CASSLGGSTGEKLFF

clone_size: .
v_call: TRBV30
j_call: TRBJ1-6
d_call: TRBD1
cdr3_nt: TGTGCCTCGATCGGGGGACAGAGCTCCTATAATTCACCCCTCCACTTT
cdr3_aa: CASIGGQSSYNSPLHF

clone_size: few
v_call: TRBV10-3
j_call: TRBJ1-1
d_call: .
cdr3_nt: TGTGCCATCAGTGAGTCGAACAGGGACCCGAACACTGAAGCTTTCTTT
cdr3_aa: CAISESNRDPNTEAFF

clone_size: .
v_call: TRBV30
j_call: TRBJ2-1
d_call: .
cdr3_nt: TGTGCCTGGAGTGCTCTTAATTTAGCGGTTCACAATGAGCAGTTCTTC
cdr3_aa: CAWSALNLAVHNEQFF

clone_size: .
v_call: TRBV7-9
j_call: TRBJ2-7
d_call: TRBD2
cdr3_nt: TGTGCCAGCAGCTCCGCTAGCGGGGCCACCTACGAGCAGTACTTC
cdr3_aa: CASSSASGATYEQYF

clone_size: .
v_call: TRBV5-1
j_call: TRBJ2-1
d_call: TRBD2
cdr3_nt: TGCGCCAGCAGCTTGGCGGTAGCGGGGGGCGATGAGCAGTTCTTC
cdr3_aa: CASSLAVAGGDEQFF

clone_size: .
v_call: TRBV7-2
j_call: TRBJ1-2
d_call: TRBD1
cdr3_nt: TGTGCCAGCAGAACCCAGGGGGCGAATGGCTACACCTTC
cdr3_aa: CASRTQGANGYTF

clone_size: .
v_call: TRBV7-2
j_call: TRBJ2-3
d_call: .
cdr3_nt: TGTGCCAGCAGCGGATCTAGAGCAGATACGCAGTATTTT
cdr3_aa: CASSGSRADTQYF

clone_size: .
v_call: TRBV5-1
j_call: TRBJ2-2
d_call: TRBD1
cdr3_nt: TGCGCCAGCATCGGGACAGGGACCGGGGAGCTGTTTTTT
cdr3_aa: CASIGTGTGELFF

clone_size: .
v_call: TRBV5-4
j_call: TRBJ1-1
d_call: .
cdr3_nt: TGTGCCAGCAGCTTGGCGTACAACATGAACACTGAAGCTTTCTTT
cdr3_aa: CASSLAYNMNTEAFF

clone_size: .
v_call: TRBV7-9
j_call: TRBJ2-3
d_call: .
cdr3_nt: TGTGCCAGCAGCCTATCCCTCGGGGGGCGCACAGATACGCAGTATTTT
cdr3_aa: CASSLSLGGRTDTQYF

clone_size: .
v_call: TRBV6-5
j_call: TRBJ2-1
d_call: TRBD2
cdr3_nt: TGTGCCAGCAGCCTTACTAGCGCGGCCTACAATGAGCAGTTCTTC
cdr3_aa: CASSLTSAAYNEQFF

clone_size: .
v_call: TRBV5-1
j_call: TRBJ1-1
d_call: TRBD1
cdr3_nt: TGCGCCAGCAGCTTTGGGACAGGGGAAGAAGCTTTCTTT
cdr3_aa: CASSFGTGEEAFF

clone_size: .
v_call: TRBV11-2
j_call: TRBJ1-4
d_call: .
cdr3_nt: TGTGCCAGCAGTAAGGGGGGGAGTCTTGAAAAACTGTTTTTT
cdr3_aa: CASSKGGSLEKLFF

clone_size: .
v_call: TRBV4-3
j_call: TRBJ2-5
d_call: .
cdr3_nt: TGCGCCAGCAGCCAAGATGAAGGACTCGGGGAGACCCAGTACTTC
cdr3_aa: CASSQDEGLGETQYF

clone_size: .
v_call: TRBV7-9
j_call: TRBJ2-1
d_call: TRBD1
cdr3_nt: TGTGCCAGCAGCCCGGGACAGGGGGTTACCGATGAGCAGTTCTTC
cdr3_aa: CASSPGQGVTDEQFF

clone_size: .
v_call: TRBV7-2
j_call: TRBJ2-3
d_call: TRBD2
cdr3_nt: TGTGCCAGCAGCCCGGGACTAGCGGCTTCCAATACGCAGTATTTT
cdr3_aa: CASSPGLAASNTQYF

clone_size: .
v_call: TRBV7-8
j_call: TRBJ1-5
d_call: .
cdr3_nt: TGTGCCAGCAGCTCTAGGAGAACGGGGAATCAGCCCCAGCATTTT
cdr3_aa: CASSSRRTGNQPQHF

clone_size: .
v_call: TRBV19
j_call: TRBJ2-7
d_call: .
cdr3_nt: TGTGCCAGTAGCCCTATCCCCGGCTACGAGCAGTACTTC
cdr3_aa: CASSPIPGYEQYF

clone_size: .
v_call: TRBV4-3
j_call: TRBJ2-2
d_call: .
cdr3_nt: TGCGCCAGCAGCCAAGATCGTGTTGCGAACACCGGGGAGCTGTTTTTT
cdr3_aa: CASSQDRVANTGELFF

clone_size: once
v_call: TRBV5-6
j_call: TRBJ1-2
d_call: TRBD1
cdr3_nt: TGTGCCAGCAGCTTTAGTACAGGGGCCGGGTATGGCTACACCTTC
cdr3_aa: CASSFSTGAGYGYTF

clone_size: .
v_call: TRBV5-1
j_call: TRBJ1-5
d_call: .
cdr3_nt: TGCGCCAGCAGCCCGACCCCCGGGGGAAGGGGTGGCAATCAGCCCCAGCATTTT
cdr3_aa: CASSPTPGGRGGNQPQHF

clone_size: few
v_call: TRBV20-1
j_call: TRBJ1-1
d_call: TRBD1
cdr3_nt: TGCAGAGCACAGGGGGGCACTGAAGCTTTCTTT
cdr3_aa: CRAQGGTEAFF

clone_size: .
v_call: TRBV7-9
j_call: TRBJ1-2
d_call: .
cdr3_nt: TGTGCCAGCAGCTTGGCGGGGTTCGGCTACACCTTC
cdr3_aa: CASSLAGFGYTF

clone_size: .
v_call: TRBV6-1
j_call: TRBJ2-7
d_call: TRBD1
cdr3_nt: TGTGCCAGCACCGTGAGGGGGCGCAGTCACGAGCAGTACTTC
cdr3_aa: CASTVRGRSHEQYF

clone_size: .
v_call: TRBV11-3
j_call: TRBJ1-6
d_call: .
cdr3_nt: TGTGCCAGCAGCTCGGGCAGGGTCAAATTCAGGTCACCCCTCCACTTT
cdr3_aa: CASSSGRVKFRSPLHF

clone_size: once
v_call: TRBV14
j_call: TRBJ2-7
d_call: TRBD2
cdr3_nt: TGTGCCAGCAGCCAAGAGGTCGGGAGGCAGACCTACGAGCAGTACTTC
cdr3_aa: CASSQEVGRQTYEQYF

clone_size: few
v_call: TRBV18
j_call: TRBJ2-7
d_call: TRBD1
cdr3_nt: TGTGCCAGCTACGCTCCCGAGACAGGGACCTACGAGCAGTACTTC
cdr3_aa: CASYAPETGTYEQYF

clone_size: .
v_call: TRBV6-1
j_call: TRBJ2-1
d_call: TRBD2
cdr3_nt: TGTGCCAGCAGCCCGACCGGGACTAGCCGCAATGAGCAGTTCTTC
cdr3_aa: CASSPTGTSRNEQFF

clone_size: .
v_call: TRBV11-1
j_call: TRBJ2-7
d_call: .
cdr3_nt: TGTGCCAGCAGCCGTGGGGCAGGGGCGGGCTACGAGCAGTACTTC
cdr3_aa: CASSRGAGAGYEQYF